These 29 T cell receptor beta chains share one sample of origin, sequenced in a study of graft-versus-host responses after intestinal transplantation (TCRdb year 2021). Intraepithelial and lamina propria lymphocytes were isolated from graft specimens using dithiothreitol, EDTA incubations and collagenase D digestion. The library came from the immunoSEQ multiplex PCR assay. Held by TCRdb, this immuneACCESS table contains in-frame sequences only and omits some clones. Under half of the omission traces to an unresolved V gene where checked; the cause of the rest is unknown. The sample table shows fewer than 10,000 clones, and approximately 77% are seen once. Together, the top ten hold about 13% of the sample. The material was ileum tissue, obtained just under 230 days after intestinal transplant. Receptors were obtained from a human patient who received an intestinal transplant, so some T cells may come from the graft donor.

This chain connects TRBV5-4 to TRBJ1-6; TRBD1 is a possible D gene (5 bases). Trimming shortened V by 0 bases and J by 8 bases, and 15 bases separated the two germline ends. Germline values: CDR1 SGHNT, CDR2 YYREEE (reference sequence). This CDR3 has 16 residues. CDR3 region: CASSLGSGVPYSPLHF. Here the CDR3 DNA reads TGTGCCAGCAGCTTGGGGTCGGGGGTCCCTTATTCACCCCTCCACTTT.

In this sample, this clone turned up once. The gene calls are TRBV9 and TRBJ2-1; 14 bases are a match to TRBD2. The CDR3 runs 15 residues. Germline V gives CDR1 SGDLS, CDR2 YYNGEE. J was trimmed by 7 bases and V by 2 bases; bases with no gene match: 2. Here the CDR3 DNA reads TGTGCCAGCAGCGTCGGGACTAGCGGGAGAAATGAGCAGTTCTTC. Residues: CASSVGTSGRNEQFF.

Worth noting for this clone: Other DNA sequences in this specimen translate into the identical CDR3. The rearrangement joins TRBV5-1 to TRBJ1-1, with 12 bases aligning to TRBD1. The CDR3 is made up of 17 amino acids. With 5 bases clipped from V and 5 bases from J, the junction kept 13 bases outside the gene matches. Germline loops: CDR1 SGHRS, CDR2 YFSETQ. CDR3 DNA sequence: TGCGCCAGCAGAAATCCCCAATCGGGACAGGGGGCGACTGAAGCTTTCTTT. Encoded protein: CASRNPQSGQGATEAFF.

The gene calls are TRBV28 and TRBJ2-3; D remains ambiguous. Deletions cut 2 bases from V and 4 bases from J, with 16 bases between. Germline lookup yields CDR1 MDHEN and CDR2 SYDVKM. This CDR3 has 16 residues. CDR3 DNA: TGTGCCAGCAGTTTACCAGGATTCACGGTACCAGATACGCAGTATTTT. Translating it yields CASSLPGFTVPDTQYF.

This chain links TRBV19 with TRBJ2-3, with D maybe TRBD1 (5 bases). Looked up from germline, CDR1 is LNHDA and CDR2 is SQIVND (reference sequence). V lost 5 bases, J lost 8 bases, and 14 bases lay in between. The CDR3 has 13 amino acids. The CDR3 loop is CASSPLQVGTQYF. The CDR3 DNA reads TGTGCCAGTAGTCCCCTACAGGTCGGTACGCAGTATTTT.

This clone was counted a few times. V gene TRBV11-3 combines with J gene TRBJ2-1; weak D call: TRBD1 (6 bases). Trimming removed 5 bases from V and 1 base from J, with 9 bases in between. Germline loops: CDR1 SGHNT, CDR2 YENEEA. This CDR3 is built from 14 residues. The DNA of the CDR3 is TGTGCCAGCAGCCCCCAGGGGTCCTACAATGAGCAGTTCTTC. Amino acids: CASSPQGSYNEQFF.

The DNA for the CDR3 is TGTGCCAGCAGCTTAACAGCCCCTTACAGCGGGGTTCATGAGCAGTTCTTC. It is translated as CASSLTAPYSGVHEQFF. This chain links TRBV11-2 with TRBJ2-1; 7 bases line up with TRBD2. J gave up 8 bases and V 2 bases, and 15 bases lay outside the gene matches. Germline V lookup: CDR1 SGHAT, CDR2 FQNNGV. This CDR3 is 17 amino acids long.

The genes are TRBV4-3 and TRBJ2-2, with D possibly being TRBD1 (5 bases). The ends were cut back, 3 bases at V and 7 bases at J, with 18 bases in the middle. This CDR3 is built from 16 residues. Germline CDR1 is LGHNA and CDR2 is YSLEER. The CDR3 bases are TGCGCCAGCAGCCAGGTTATCGAAGGGGAAGTCGGGGAGCTGTTTTTT. This encodes CASSQVIEGEVGELFF.

The chain employs TRBV11-2 and TRBJ1-1, with TRBD1 as a possible D gene (6 bases). Germline V gene lookup returns CDR1 SGHAT and CDR2 FQNNGV. This CDR3 contains 16 residues. The V end was cut by 4 bases, the J end by 11 bases, with 26 bases between. CDR3 DNA sequence: TGTGCCAGCAGCTCGACGGGGGGGGCGCGAGGGAACGAGGCTTTCTTT. The encoded protein is CASSSTGGARGNEAFF.

The chain is built from TRBV4-3 and TRBJ1-5, with 7 bases fitting TRBD1. V gave up 0 bases and J gave up 2 bases; unmatched junction bases: 4. The CDR3 runs to 16 residues. Looked up from germline, CDR1 is LGHNA and CDR2 is YSLEER. Written as DNA, the CDR3 is TGCGCCAGCAGCCAAGAGGCCGGGACAGGCAATCAGCCCCAGCATTTT. Its translation is CASSQEAGTGNQPQHF.

V gene TRBV5-4 combines with J gene TRBJ2-2, with 10 positions matching TRBD1. Trimming cost V 4 bases and J 7 bases; bases outside gene matches: 4. The germline gives CDR1 SGHNT, CDR2 YYREEE (reference sequence). The CDR3 spans 14 residues. The CDR3 sequence is CASSQGQGYGELFF. The CDR3 bases are TGTGCCAGCAGCCAGGGACAGGGGTACGGGGAGCTGTTTTTT. The variable domain in full, completed from reference TRBV5-4 and TRBJ2-2, reads ETGVTQSPTHLIKTRGQQVTLRCSSQSGHNTVSWYQQALGQGPQFIFQYYREEENGRGNFPPRFSGLQFPNYSSELNVNALELDDSALYLCASSQGQGYGELFFGEGSRLTVL.

This chain uses TRBV29-1 with TRBJ2-1, with a tentative D call TRBD1 (5 bases). Germline values: CDR1 SQVTM, CDR2 ANQGSEA. This CDR3 is built from 11 residues. V lost 1 base to trimming and J lost 12 bases, with 10 bases between them. The CDR3 coding sequence is TGCAGCGTTGAAGCACCAGGGTCGCAGTTCTTC. It yields the protein CSVEAPGSQFF.

In regard to this clone: The sample carries other DNA sequences with the same CDR3. The CDR3 protein is CASSSYPRGRSAINYGYTF. CDR3 sequence (DNA): TGTGCCAGCAGCTCCTACCCCAGGGGACGTTCTGCTATTAACTATGGCTACACCTTC. The rearrangement uses TRBV5-4 and TRBJ1-2; D perhaps matches TRBD1 (6 bases). This CDR3 is built from 19 residues. CDR1 is SGHNT, CDR2 YYREEE, per germline (reference sequence). Trimming stripped 3 bases from V and 1 base from J, with 25 bases between.

By its share, this clone is medium-sized. The chain links TRBV6-1 to TRBJ2-7; 11 nucleotides agree with TRBD1. Germline loops: CDR1 MNHNS, CDR2 SASEGT. The V segment lost 4 bases and the J segment 4 bases; nucleotides outside the gene matches: 6. The CDR3 consists of 15 residues. The CDR3 nucleotides read TGTGCCAGCAGTGCCCGGACAGGGGGCGTTTACGAGCAGTACTTC. This codes for CASSARTGGVYEQYF.

V is TRBV29-1 and J is TRBJ2-1; 11 bases match TRBD2. Germline values: CDR1 SQVTM, CDR2 ANQGSEA. The V segment lost 4 bases and the J segment 14 bases; nucleotides outside the gene matches: 10. CDR3 length equals 13 residues. CDR3: CSVVLAGGPLEFF. CDR3 sequence (DNA): TGCAGCGTTGTGTTAGCGGGAGGGCCGCTCGAGTTCTTC.

The chain has TRBV6-6 and TRBJ2-5; 8 bases agree with TRBD2. This CDR3 spans 15 amino acids. Germline values: CDR1 MNHNY, CDR2 SVGAGI (reference sequence). Trimming at V came to 0 bases and at J to 0 bases, leaving 0 bases not matched to a gene. The CDR3 is CASSYSTSDQETQYF. CDR3 DNA: TGTGCCAGCAGTTACTCGACTAGCGACCAAGAGACCCAGTACTTC.

The chain employs TRBV7-8 and TRBJ2-5; unclear D gene. The V and J ends lost 4 bases and 5 bases respectively, with 5 bases between them. Germline values: CDR1 SGHVS, CDR2 FQNEAQ. The length of the CDR3 is 11 residues. The CDR3 DNA sequence: TGTGCCAGCAGCTACGGGGAGACCCAGTACTTC. It translates to CASSYGETQYF.

CDR3 sequence: CASSGPEGVRGYTF. The CDR3 region has the DNA TGCGCCAGCAGTGGCCCCGAGGGGGTCCGAGGCTACACCTTC. This chain joins TRBV10-2 and TRBJ1-2; D might be TRBD1 (6 bases). The CDR3 runs to 14 residues. The V and J ends lost 4 bases and 8 bases respectively, with 17 bases between them. Germline CDR1 is WSHSY and CDR2 is SAAADI.

The V call is TRBV11-3, the J call TRBJ1-1; 7 nucleotides match TRBD1. V shed 5 bases and J 5 bases; nucleotides not matched to a gene: 14. Germline CDR1 is SGHNT and CDR2 is YENEEA. CDR3 length: 16 amino acids. The CDR3 is CASSLRTGTWSTEAFF. The DNA of the CDR3 is TGTGCCAGCAGCCTCCGGACAGGTACCTGGTCGACTGAAGCTTTCTTT.

The table lists this clone with a count of one. V and J are TRBV6-1 and TRBJ1-2; D unresolved. Germline V CDR1 and CDR2: MNHNS, SASEGT. The CDR3 is 11 residues long. Deletions cut 2 bases from V and 8 bases from J, with 6 bases between. The CDR3 spells CASSERVGYTF. The CDR3, as DNA: TGTGCCAGCAGTGAACGGGTCGGCTACACCTTC.

The V and J genes are TRBV28 and TRBJ2-5; TRBD2 matches 7 bases. Germline trimming cut 3 bases from V and 9 bases from J; bases unmatched to any gene: 1. CDR1 is MDHEN and CDR2 is SYDVKM in the germline V gene. The CDR3 spans 11 residues. CDR3 DNA: TGTGCCAGCAGTTTTGGGGGGGCCCAGTACTTC. Translating gives CASSFGGAQYF.

This chain joins TRBV7-3 and TRBJ2-3; D gene ambiguous. V was clipped by 2 bases and J by 2 bases, with 5 bases between them. The CDR3 runs 13 residues. Germline CDR1 SGHTA, CDR2 FQGTGA. CDR3 sequence reads: CASSLPFTDTQYF. Here the CDR3 DNA reads TGTGCCAGCAGCTTACCATTCACAGATACGCAGTATTTT.

The chain has TRBV7-8 and TRBJ1-1; D ambiguous. Germline V gene sequence: CDR1 SGHVS, CDR2 FQNEAQ. V gave up 2 bases and J gave up 1 base, with 11 bases separating them. This CDR3 is built from 15 residues. The CDR3 coding sequence is TGTGCCAGCAGCTTATCGGGTTTTTCGAACACTGAAGCTTTCTTT. Translating it yields CASSLSGFSNTEAFF.

J is TRBJ2-1 and V is TRBV19, with TRBD2 identical over 13 bases. V dropped 1 base and J dropped 10; count of bases not matched to a gene: 4. This CDR3 has 15 residues. The germline CDR1 and CDR2 sequences are LNHDA and SQIVND (reference sequence). The CDR3 protein is CASSIGTSGRREQFF. The CDR3 nucleotides read TGTGCCAGTAGTATAGGGACTAGCGGGAGACGAGAGCAGTTCTTC.

This chain connects TRBV11-2 to TRBJ2-1; 8 bases agree with TRBD2. The CDR3 length is 15 residues. Looked up from germline, CDR1 is SGHAT and CDR2 is FQNNGV. After removal of 5 bases from V and 3 bases from J, the junction contained 6 bases not matched to a gene. CDR3 loop: CASSLIAGIYNEQFF. CDR3 DNA sequence: TGTGCCAGCAGCCTAATAGCGGGGATCTACAATGAGCAGTTCTTC.

The gene calls are TRBV5-4 and TRBJ2-7, with TRBD2 identical over 10 bases. The length of the CDR3 is 15 residues. Losses at the gene ends were 4 bases for V and 6 bases for J; bases not matched to a gene: 10. Germline V gives CDR1 SGHNT, CDR2 YYREEE (reference sequence). The CDR3: CASSRWGLAQGEQYF. The CDR3, as DNA: TGTGCCAGCAGCCGGTGGGGACTAGCGCAGGGCGAGCAGTACTTC.

DNA of the CDR3: TGTGCCAGCTCTCCGACAGGGAACACTGAAGCTTTCTTT. It encodes CASSPTGNTEAFF. V gene TRBV14 combines with J gene TRBJ1-1; maybe TRBD1 (6 bases). This CDR3 region has 13 residues. From germline, CDR1 is SGHDN and CDR2 FVKESK. The ends were cut back, 8 bases at V and 1 base at J, with 11 bases in the middle.

The rearrangement joins TRBV29-1 to TRBJ1-1, with D perhaps matching TRBD1 (6 bases). CDR1 is SQVTM and CDR2 is ANQGSEA in the germline V gene. Deletions cut 5 bases from V and 0 bases from J, with 16 bases between. This CDR3 is 15 amino acids long. As DNA, the CDR3 is TGCAGCGTTTCATCACAGGGTAACATGAACACTGAAGCTTTCTTT. As protein: CSVSSQGNMNTEAFF.

The V gene is TRBV6-1, the J gene TRBJ2-1, with 10 bases fitting TRBD1. The length of the CDR3 is 15 residues. Germline V gives CDR1 MNHNS, CDR2 SASEGT. The V and J ends lost 7 bases and 2 bases, in that order; junction bases with no gene match: 5. CDR3 protein: CASTLDRGPYNEQFF. The CDR3 DNA sequence: TGTGCCAGCACCCTTGACAGGGGGCCCTACAATGAGCAGTTCTTC.